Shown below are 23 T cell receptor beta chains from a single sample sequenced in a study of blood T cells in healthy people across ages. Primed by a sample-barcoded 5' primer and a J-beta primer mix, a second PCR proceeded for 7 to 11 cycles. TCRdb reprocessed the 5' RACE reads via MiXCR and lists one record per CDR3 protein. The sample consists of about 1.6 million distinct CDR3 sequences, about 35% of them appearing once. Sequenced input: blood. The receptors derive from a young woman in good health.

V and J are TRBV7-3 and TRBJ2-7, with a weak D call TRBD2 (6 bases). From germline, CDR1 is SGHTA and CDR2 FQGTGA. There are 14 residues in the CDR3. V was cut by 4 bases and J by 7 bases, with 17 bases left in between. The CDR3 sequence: CASSSGLPGNEQYF. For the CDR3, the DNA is TGTGCCAGCAGCTCGGGACTGCCTGGCAATGAGCAGTACTTC.

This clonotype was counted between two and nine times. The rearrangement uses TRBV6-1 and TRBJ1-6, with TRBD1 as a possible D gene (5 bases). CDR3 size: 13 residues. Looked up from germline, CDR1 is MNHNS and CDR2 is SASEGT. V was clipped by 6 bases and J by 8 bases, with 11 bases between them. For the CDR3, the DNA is TGTGCCAGCAGGGAGCAAGGGGATTCACCCCTCCACTTT. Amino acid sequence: CASREQGDSPLHF.

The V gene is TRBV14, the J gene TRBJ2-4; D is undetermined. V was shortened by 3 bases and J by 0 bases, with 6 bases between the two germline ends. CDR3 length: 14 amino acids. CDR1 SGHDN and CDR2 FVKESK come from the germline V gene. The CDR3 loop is CASSHYVAKNIQYF. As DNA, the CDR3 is TGTGCCAGCAGCCACTATGTAGCCAAAAACATTCAGTACTTC. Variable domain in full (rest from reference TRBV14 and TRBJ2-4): EAGVTQFPSHSVIEKGQTVTLRCDPISGHDNLYWYRRVMGKEIKFLLHFVKESKQDESGMPNNRFLAERTGGTYSTLKVQPAELEDSGVYFCASSHYVAKNIQYFGAGTRLSVL.

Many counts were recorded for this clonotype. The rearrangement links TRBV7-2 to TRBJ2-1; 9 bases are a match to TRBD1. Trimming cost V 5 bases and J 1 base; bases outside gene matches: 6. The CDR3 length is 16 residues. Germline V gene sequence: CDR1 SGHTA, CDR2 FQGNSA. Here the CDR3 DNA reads TGTGCCAGCAGCACAGCCGGGACAGGGTCCTACAATGAGCAGTTCTTC. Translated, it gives CASSTAGTGSYNEQFF. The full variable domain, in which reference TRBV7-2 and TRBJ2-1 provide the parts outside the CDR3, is GAGVSQSPSNKVTEKGKDVELRCDPISGHTALYWYRQSLGQGLEFLIYFQGNSAPDKSGLPSDRFSAERTGGSVSTLTIQRTQQEDSAVYLCASSTAGTGSYNEQFFGPGTRLTVL.

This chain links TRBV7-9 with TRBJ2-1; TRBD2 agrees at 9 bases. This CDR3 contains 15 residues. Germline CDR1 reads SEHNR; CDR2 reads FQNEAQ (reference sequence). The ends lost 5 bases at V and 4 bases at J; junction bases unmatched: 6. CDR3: CASSERLAVYNEQFF. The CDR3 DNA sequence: TGTGCCAGCAGCGAACGACTAGCGGTTTACAATGAGCAGTTCTTC.

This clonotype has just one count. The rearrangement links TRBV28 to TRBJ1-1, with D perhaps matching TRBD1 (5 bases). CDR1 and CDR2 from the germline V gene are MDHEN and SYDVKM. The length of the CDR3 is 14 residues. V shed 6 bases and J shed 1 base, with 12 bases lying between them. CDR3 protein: CASSRGHSNTEAFF. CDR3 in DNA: TGTGCCAGCAGCCGAGGACATTCGAACACTGAAGCTTTCTTT.

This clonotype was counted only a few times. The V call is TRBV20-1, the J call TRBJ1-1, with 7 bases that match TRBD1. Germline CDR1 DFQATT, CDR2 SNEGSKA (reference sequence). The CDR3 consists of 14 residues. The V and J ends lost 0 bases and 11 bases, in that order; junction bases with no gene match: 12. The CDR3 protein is CSARDTGAGGEAFF. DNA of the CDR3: TGCAGTGCTAGAGATACAGGGGCAGGAGGAGAGGCTTTCTTT.

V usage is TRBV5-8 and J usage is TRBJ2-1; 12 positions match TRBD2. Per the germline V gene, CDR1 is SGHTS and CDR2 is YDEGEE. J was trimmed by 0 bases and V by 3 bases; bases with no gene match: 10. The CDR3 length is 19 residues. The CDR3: CASSYGTSGSWLSYNEQFF. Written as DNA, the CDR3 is TGTGCCAGCAGCTATGGGACTAGCGGGTCCTGGCTCTCCTACAATGAGCAGTTCTTC.

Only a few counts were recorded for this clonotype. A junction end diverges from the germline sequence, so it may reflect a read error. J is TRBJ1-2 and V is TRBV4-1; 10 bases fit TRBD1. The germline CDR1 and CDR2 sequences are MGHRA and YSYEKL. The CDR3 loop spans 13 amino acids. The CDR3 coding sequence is TGCGCCGGCAGCCTGGGACAGGGGTATGGCTACACCTTC. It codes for CAGSLGQGYGYTF.

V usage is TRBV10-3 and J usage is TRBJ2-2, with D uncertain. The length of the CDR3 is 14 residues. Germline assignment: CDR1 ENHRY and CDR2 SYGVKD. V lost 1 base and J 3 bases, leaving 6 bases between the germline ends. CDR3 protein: CAISEWTDTGELFF. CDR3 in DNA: TGTGCCATCAGTGAGTGGACGGACACCGGGGAGCTGTTTTTT.

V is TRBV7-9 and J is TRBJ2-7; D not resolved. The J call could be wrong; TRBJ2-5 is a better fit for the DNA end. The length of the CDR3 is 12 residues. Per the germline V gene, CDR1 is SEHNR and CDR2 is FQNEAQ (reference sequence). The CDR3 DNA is TGTGCCAGCAGCACCTACCCAGAGACCCAGTACTTC. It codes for CASSTYPETQYF.

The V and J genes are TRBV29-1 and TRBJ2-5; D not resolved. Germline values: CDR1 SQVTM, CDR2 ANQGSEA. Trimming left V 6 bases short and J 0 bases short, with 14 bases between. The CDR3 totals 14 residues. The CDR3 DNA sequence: TGCAGCGTCTATAGGTGGCAGGACCAAGAGACCCAGTACTTC. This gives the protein CSVYRWQDQETQYF. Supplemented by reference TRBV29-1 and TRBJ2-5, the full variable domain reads SAVISQKPSRDICQRGTSLTIQCQVDSQVTMMFWYRQQPGQSLTLIATANQGSEATYESGFVIDKFPISRPNLTFSTLTVSNMSPEDSSIYLCSVYRWQDQETQYFGPGTRLLVL.

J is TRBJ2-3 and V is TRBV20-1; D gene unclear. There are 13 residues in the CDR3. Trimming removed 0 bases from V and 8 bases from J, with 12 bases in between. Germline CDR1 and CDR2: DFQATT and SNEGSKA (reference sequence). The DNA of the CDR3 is TGCAGTGCTAGAGACCCTAGGGCGGTTACGCAGTATTTT. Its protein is CSARDPRAVTQYF.

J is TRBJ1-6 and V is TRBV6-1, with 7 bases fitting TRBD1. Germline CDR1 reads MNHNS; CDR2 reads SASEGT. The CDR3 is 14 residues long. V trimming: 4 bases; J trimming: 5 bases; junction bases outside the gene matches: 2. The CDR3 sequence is CASSGQGDNSPLHF. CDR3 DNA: TGTGCCAGCAGTGGACAGGGCGATAATTCACCCCTCCACTTT.

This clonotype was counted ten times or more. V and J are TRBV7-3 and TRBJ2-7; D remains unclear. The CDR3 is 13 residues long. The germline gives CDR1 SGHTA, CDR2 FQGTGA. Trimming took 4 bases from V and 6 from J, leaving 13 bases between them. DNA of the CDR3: TGTGCCAGCAGCTCATGGGAAGGTTCCGAGCAGTACTTC. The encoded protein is CASSSWEGSEQYF. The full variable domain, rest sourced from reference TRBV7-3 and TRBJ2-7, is GAGVSQTPSNKVTEKGKYVELRCDPISGHTALYWYRQSLGQGPEFLIYFQGTGAADDSGLPNDRFFAVRPEGSVSTLKIQRTERGDSAVYLCASSSWEGSEQYFGPGTRLTVT.

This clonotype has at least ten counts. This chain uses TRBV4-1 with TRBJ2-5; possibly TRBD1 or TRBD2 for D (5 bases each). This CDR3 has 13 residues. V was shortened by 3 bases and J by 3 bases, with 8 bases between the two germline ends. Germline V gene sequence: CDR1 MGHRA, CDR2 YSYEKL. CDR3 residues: CASSQGPEETQYF. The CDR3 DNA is TGCGCCAGCAGCCAGGGACCCGAAGAGACCCAGTACTTC.

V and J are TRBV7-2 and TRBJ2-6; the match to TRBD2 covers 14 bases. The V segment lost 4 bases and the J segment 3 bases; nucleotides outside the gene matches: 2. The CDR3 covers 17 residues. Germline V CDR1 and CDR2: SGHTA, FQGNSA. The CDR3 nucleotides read TGTGCCAGCAGCTGGGGACTAGCGGGAGTTGGGGCCAACGTCCTGACTTTC. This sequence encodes CASSWGLAGVGANVLTF.

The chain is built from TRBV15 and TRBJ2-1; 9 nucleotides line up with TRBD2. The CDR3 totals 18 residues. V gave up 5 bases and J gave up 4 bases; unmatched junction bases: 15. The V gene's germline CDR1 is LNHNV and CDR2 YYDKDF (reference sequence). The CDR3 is CATSGVGGASGTYNEQFF. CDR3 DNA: TGTGCCACCAGCGGAGTGGGAGGGGCTAGCGGGACTTACAATGAGCAGTTCTTC.

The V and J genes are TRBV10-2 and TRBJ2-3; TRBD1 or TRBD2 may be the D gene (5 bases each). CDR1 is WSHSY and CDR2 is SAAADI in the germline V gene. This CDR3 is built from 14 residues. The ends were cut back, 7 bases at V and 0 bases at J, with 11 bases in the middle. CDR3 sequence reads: CASNLGVSTDTQYF. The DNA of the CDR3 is TGCGCCAGCAATCTGGGGGTTAGCACAGATACGCAGTATTTT.

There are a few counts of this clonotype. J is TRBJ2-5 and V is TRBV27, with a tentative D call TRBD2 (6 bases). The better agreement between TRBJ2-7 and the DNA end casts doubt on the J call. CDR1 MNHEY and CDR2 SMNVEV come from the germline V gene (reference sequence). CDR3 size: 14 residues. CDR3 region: CASSFHLPGDEQYF. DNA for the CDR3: TGTGCCAGCAGTTTCCATCTCCCGGGGGACGAGCAGTACTTC.

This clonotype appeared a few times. CDR3 amino acids: CASTPVNSYDEQYF. The DNA of the CDR3 is TGTGCCAGCACGCCGGTAAACTCCTACGATGAGCAGTACTTC. The chain uses TRBV6-2 or TRBV6-3 and TRBJ2-5; D gene uncertain. Germline V CDR1 and CDR2: MNHEY, SVGEGT. With 7 bases removed from V and 11 bases from J, the gap between germline ends came to 23 bases. The CDR3 is 14 residues long.

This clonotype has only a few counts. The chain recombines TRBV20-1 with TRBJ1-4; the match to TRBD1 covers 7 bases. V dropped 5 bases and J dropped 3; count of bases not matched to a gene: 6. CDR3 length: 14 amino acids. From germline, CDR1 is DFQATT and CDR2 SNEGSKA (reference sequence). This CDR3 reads CSASTGAANEKLFF. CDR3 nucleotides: TGCAGTGCTTCCACAGGGGCGGCTAATGAAAAACTGTTTTTT.

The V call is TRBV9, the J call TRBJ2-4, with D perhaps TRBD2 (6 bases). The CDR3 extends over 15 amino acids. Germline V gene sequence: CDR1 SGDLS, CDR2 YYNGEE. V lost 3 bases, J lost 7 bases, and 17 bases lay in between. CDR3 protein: CASSGRDGSWNIQYF. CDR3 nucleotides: TGTGCCAGCAGCGGGAGGGACGGGAGTTGGAACATTCAGTACTTC.